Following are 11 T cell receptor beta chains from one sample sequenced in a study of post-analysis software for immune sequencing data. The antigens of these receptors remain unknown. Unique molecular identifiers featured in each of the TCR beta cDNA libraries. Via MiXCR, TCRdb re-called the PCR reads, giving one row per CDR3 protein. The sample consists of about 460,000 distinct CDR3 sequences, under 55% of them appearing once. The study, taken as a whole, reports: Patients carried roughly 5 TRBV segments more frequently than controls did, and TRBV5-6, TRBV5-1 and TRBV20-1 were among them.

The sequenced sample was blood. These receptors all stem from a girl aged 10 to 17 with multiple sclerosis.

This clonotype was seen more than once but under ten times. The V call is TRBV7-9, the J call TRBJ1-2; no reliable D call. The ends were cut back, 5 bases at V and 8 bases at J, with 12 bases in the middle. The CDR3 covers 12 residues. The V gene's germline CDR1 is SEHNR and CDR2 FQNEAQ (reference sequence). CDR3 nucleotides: TGTGCCAGCAGCCCAGACGGTAGAGGCTACACCTTC. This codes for CASSPDGRGYTF.

Written as DNA, the CDR3 is TGTGCCAGCAGCCCAGATCGCAGGAACACTGAAGCTTTCTTT. Amino acid sequence: CASSPDRRNTEAFF. The chain couples TRBV7-2 to TRBJ1-1; no definite D call. Germline V gives CDR1 SGHTA, CDR2 FQGNSA. Trimming stripped 5 bases from V and 1 base from J, with 11 bases between. The CDR3 length is 14 residues.

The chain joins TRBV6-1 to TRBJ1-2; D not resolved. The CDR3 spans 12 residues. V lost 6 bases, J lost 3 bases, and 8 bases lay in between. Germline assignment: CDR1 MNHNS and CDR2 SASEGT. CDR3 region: CASSIFDYGYTF. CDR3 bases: TGTGCCAGCAGCATCTTCGACTATGGCTACACCTTC.

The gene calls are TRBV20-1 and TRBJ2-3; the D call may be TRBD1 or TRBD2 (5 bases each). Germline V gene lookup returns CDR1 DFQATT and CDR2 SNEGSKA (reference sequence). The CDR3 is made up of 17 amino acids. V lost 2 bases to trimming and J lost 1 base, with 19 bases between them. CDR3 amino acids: CSARSRDPGDGTDTQYF. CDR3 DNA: TGCAGTGCTAGAAGCCGGGACCCCGGGGATGGCACAGATACGCAGTATTTT.

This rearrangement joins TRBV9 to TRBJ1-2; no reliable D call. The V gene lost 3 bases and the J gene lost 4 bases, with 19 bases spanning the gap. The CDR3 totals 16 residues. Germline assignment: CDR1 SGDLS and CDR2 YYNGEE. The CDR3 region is CASSAVHRESRYGYTF. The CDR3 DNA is TGTGCCAGCAGCGCTGTCCATCGGGAATCGCGCTATGGCTACACCTTC.

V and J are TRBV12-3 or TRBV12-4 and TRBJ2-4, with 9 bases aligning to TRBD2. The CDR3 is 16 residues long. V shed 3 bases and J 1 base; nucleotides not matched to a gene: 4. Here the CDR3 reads CASSLGGRAAKNIQYF. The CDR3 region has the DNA TGTGCCAGCAGTTTGGGCGGGAGGGCGGCCAAAAACATTCAGTACTTC.

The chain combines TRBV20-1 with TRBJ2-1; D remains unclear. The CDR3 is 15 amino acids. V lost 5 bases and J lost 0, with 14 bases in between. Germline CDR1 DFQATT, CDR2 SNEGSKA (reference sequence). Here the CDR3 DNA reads TGCAGTGCTCCGTCGCTAGGCAGCTCCTACAATGAGCAGTTCTTC. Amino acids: CSAPSLGSSYNEQFF.

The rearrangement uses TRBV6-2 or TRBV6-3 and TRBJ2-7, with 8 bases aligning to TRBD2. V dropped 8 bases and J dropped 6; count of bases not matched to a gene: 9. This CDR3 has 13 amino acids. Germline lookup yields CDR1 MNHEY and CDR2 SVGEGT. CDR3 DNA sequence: TGTGCCAGCCAGGGGCGGGAGGCCGCCGAGCAGTACTTC. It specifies CASQGREAAEQYF.

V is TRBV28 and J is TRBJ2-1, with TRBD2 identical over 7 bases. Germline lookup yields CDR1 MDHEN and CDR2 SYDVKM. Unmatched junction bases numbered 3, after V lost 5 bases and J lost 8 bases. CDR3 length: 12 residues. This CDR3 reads CASSETSDEQFF. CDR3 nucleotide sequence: TGTGCCAGCAGTGAAACTAGCGATGAGCAGTTCTTC.

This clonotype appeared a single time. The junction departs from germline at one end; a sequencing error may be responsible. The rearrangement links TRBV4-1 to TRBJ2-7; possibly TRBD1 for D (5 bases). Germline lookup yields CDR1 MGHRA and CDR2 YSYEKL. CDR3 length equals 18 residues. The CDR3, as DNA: TGCGCCAACAGCCAAAGTCCCCGAACGAGGACACCTGCCTACGAGCAGTACTTC. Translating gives CANSQSPRTRTPAYEQYF.

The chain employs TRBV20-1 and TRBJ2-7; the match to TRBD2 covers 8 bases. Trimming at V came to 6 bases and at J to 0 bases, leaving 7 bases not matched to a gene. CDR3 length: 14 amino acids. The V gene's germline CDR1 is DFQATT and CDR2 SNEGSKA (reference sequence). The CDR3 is CSAELAALSYEQYF. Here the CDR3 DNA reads TGCAGTGCGGAACTAGCGGCCCTCTCCTACGAGCAGTACTTC.